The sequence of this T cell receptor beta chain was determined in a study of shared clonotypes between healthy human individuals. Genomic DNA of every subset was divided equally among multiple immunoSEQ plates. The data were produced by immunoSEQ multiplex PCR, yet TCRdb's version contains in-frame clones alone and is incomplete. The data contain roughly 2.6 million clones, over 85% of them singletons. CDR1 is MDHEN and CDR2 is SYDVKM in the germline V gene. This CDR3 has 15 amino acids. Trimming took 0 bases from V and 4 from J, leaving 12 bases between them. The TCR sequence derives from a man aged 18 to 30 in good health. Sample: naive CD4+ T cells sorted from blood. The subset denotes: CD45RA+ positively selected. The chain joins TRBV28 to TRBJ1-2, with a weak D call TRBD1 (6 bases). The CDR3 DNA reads TGTGCCAGCAGTTTATGGGTACAGGGTATCTATGGCTACACCTTC. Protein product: CASSLWVQGIYGYTF.